Shown below are 5 T cell receptor beta chains from a single sample sequenced in a study of CD8 T cells in Susac syndrome (dated by TCRdb to the late 2010s). The library relied on the immunoSEQ multiplex PCR assay. RNA was extracted using the RNeasy kit, and roughly 0.5 to 1 microgram was reverse transcribed with random hexamers. Using fastp at Q25 and MiXCR, TCRdb reprocessed the public reads and kept productive beta chains. Each entry merges the rows of one CDR3 protein and shows their most common DNA and genes. Within this sample are around 190,000 distinct CDR3 sequences, with about 95% of them counted one time only. The ten largest clones add up to approximately 0.1% of the sample. Material: CD4+ T cells from PBMCs. These receptors all stem from a human donor in good health.

The gene calls are TRBV18 and TRBJ2-4; the D call may be TRBD1 or TRBD2 (5 bases each). The germline V gene encodes CDR1 KGHSH and CDR2 LQKENI. Trimming removed 5 bases at V and 1 base at J, with 18 bases between. CDR3 length: 17 amino acids. In DNA form, the CDR3 reads TGTGCCAGCTCAGACAGTGCTAATAGAGGGGCCAAAAACATTCAGTACTTC. Its protein is CASSDSANRGAKNIQYF. The full variable domain, its missing parts supplied by reference TRBV18 and TRBJ2-4, is NAGVMQNPRHLVRRRGQEARLRCSPMKGHSHVYWYRQLPEEGLKFMVYLQKENIIDESGMPKERFSAEFPKEGPSILRIQQVVRGDSAAYFCASSDSANRGAKNIQYFGAGTRLSVL.

The chain employs TRBV6-5 and TRBJ2-6, with D maybe TRBD2 (5 bases). This CDR3 has 18 amino acids. The V end was cut by 0 bases, the J end by 0 bases, with 12 bases between. Germline V gene data show CDR1 as MNHEY and CDR2 as SVGAGI. The CDR3: CASSYSIGSGSGANVLTF. CDR3 DNA sequence: TGTGCCAGCAGTTACTCTATAGGAAGCGGCTCTGGGGCCAACGTCCTGACTTTC.

This chain joins TRBV20-1 and TRBJ1-1, with no clear D. Germline CDR1 and CDR2: DFQATT and SNEGSKA (reference sequence). Trimming removed 6 bases at V and 1 base at J, with 9 bases between. This CDR3 spans 12 amino acids. DNA for the CDR3: TGCAGTGCCGTAGCGGCGAACACTGAAGCTTTCTTT. This translates into CSAVAANTEAFF.

The V and J genes are TRBV29-1 and TRBJ1-1; D not resolved. Trimming cost V 5 bases and J 3 bases, with 16 bases left between them. Germline V gene sequence: CDR1 SQVTM, CDR2 ANQGSEA. This CDR3 region has 14 residues. CDR3 sequence (DNA): TGCAGCGTTCGGACGGTGAGCGTTGACACTGAAGCTTTCTTT. As protein: CSVRTVSVDTEAFF.

The chain links TRBV5-6 to TRBJ2-5; unclear D gene. The CDR3 consists of 14 residues. CDR1 SGHDT and CDR2 YYEEEE come from the germline V gene. V was pared by 4 bases and J by 1 base, with 11 bases between. The chain's CDR3 is CASSLLGRQETQYF. As DNA, the CDR3 is TGTGCCAGCAGCCTCCTAGGACGCCAAGAGACCCAGTACTTC.